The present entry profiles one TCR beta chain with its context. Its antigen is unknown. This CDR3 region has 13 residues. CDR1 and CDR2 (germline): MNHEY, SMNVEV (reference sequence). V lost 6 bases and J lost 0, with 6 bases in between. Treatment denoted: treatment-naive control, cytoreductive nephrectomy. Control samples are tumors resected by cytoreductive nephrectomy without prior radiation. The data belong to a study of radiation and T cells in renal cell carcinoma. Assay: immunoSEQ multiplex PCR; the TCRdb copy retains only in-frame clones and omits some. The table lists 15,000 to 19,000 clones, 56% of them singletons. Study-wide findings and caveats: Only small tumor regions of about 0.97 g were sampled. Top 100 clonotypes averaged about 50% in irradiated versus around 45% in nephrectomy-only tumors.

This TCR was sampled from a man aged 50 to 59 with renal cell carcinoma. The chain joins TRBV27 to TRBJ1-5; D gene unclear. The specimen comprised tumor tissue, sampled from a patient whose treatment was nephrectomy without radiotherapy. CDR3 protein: CASRANSNQPQHF. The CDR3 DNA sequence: TGTGCCAGCAGAGCAAATAGCAATCAGCCCCAGCATTTT.